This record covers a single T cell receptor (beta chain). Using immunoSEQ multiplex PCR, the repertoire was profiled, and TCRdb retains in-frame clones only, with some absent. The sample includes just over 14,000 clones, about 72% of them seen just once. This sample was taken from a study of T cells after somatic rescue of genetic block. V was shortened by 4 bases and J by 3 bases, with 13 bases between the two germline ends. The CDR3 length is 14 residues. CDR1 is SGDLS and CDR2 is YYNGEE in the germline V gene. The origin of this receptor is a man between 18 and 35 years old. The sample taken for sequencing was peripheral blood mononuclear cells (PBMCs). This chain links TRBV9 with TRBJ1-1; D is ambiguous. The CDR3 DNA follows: TGTGCCAGCAGCCAACGGCTGTGGGACACTGAAGCTTTCTTT. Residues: CASSQRLWDTEAFF.